These 11 T cell receptor beta chains were sequenced from one sample in a study of cytotoxic CD8 clonotypes in ibrutinib-treated CLL. The assay was immunoSEQ multiplex PCR, and TCRdb's table has in-frame clones only and misses some. This table holds fewer than 400,000 clones, roughly 71% found once. Material: PBMCs, obtained after 36 months of ibrutinib treatment. Receptors were obtained from a human donor with chronic lymphocytic leukemia.

This clone came up a few times. This sequence joins TRBV5-4 and TRBJ1-3; unclear D gene. The germline V gene encodes CDR1 SGHNT and CDR2 YYREEE (reference sequence). The CDR3 runs to 12 residues. V was pared by 2 bases and J by 3 bases, with 3 bases between. The CDR3 coding sequence is TGTGCCAGCAGCTTTTTTGGAAACACCATATATTTT. It specifies CASSFFGNTIYF.

The chain combines TRBV29-1 with TRBJ2-1, with D hard to call. Germline V gene sequence: CDR1 SQVTM, CDR2 ANQGSEA. The length of the CDR3 is 17 residues. Trimming pared 6 bases from V and 0 bases from J, leaving 21 bases between. CDR3 sequence reads: CSVPLDPVLSSYNEQFF. The CDR3 DNA sequence: TGCAGCGTCCCCTTGGACCCAGTCCTTAGCTCCTACAATGAGCAGTTCTTC.

This chain uses TRBV4-2 with TRBJ2-7; D remains unclear. Germline V CDR1 and CDR2: LGHNA, YNFKEQ. V was clipped by 4 bases and J by 3 bases, with 16 bases between them. The CDR3 is 15 residues long. CDR3 bases: TGTGCCAGCAGCCGCAACCCGGGCCATAACTACGAGCAGTACTTC. It translates to CASSRNPGHNYEQYF.

The rearrangement uses TRBV7-2 and TRBJ2-1; D unresolved. The CDR3 consists of 13 residues. The germline V gene encodes CDR1 SGHTA and CDR2 FQGNSA. Trimming pared 1 base from V and 4 bases from J, leaving 5 bases between. The CDR3 DNA sequence: TGTGCCAGCAGCTTAGAACTATACAATGAGCAGTTCTTC. This gives the protein CASSLELYNEQFF. Based on the CDR3 plus reference TRBV7-2 and TRBJ2-1, the full variable domain is GAGVSQSPSNKVTEKGKDVELRCDPISGHTALYWYRQSLGQGLEFLIYFQGNSAPDKSGLPSDRFSAERTGGSVSTLTIQRTQQEDSAVYLCASSLELYNEQFFGPGTRLTVL.

This chain uses TRBV27 with TRBJ2-7; D is unresolved. This CDR3 region has 15 residues. CDR1 and CDR2 (germline): MNHEY, SMNVEV (reference sequence). Trimming pared 2 bases from V and 1 base from J, leaving 12 bases between. CDR3 nucleotides: TGTGCCAGCAGTTTAAAGCCCGGGTTATCCTACGAGCAGTACTTC. This encodes CASSLKPGLSYEQYF.

The chain joins TRBV27 to TRBJ2-4; possible D gene TRBD1, 5 bases. This CDR3 comprises 14 residues. Per germline, CDR1 MNHEY and CDR2 SMNVEV (reference sequence). V was cut by 5 bases and J by 7 bases, with 15 bases left in between. The CDR3 sequence is CASSRRGLRNIQYF. The CDR3 bases are TGTGCCAGCAGTCGAAGGGGTTTAAGGAACATTCAGTACTTC.

In its sample, this clone was seen a few times. This chain uses TRBV19 with TRBJ1-3; 7 nucleotides match TRBD1. Germline CDR1 is LNHDA and CDR2 is SQIVND (reference sequence). CDR3 length equals 14 residues. CDR3 amino acids: CASGQSSSGNTIYF. The CDR3 bases are TGTGCTTCGGGACAGTCGAGCTCTGGAAACACCATATATTTT.

There are a few counts of this clone. CDR3 loop: CASSHGQGVTDTQYF. CDR3 nucleotides: TGCGCCAGCAGCCACGGACAGGGGGTAACAGATACGCAGTATTTT. The genes are TRBV4-1 and TRBJ2-3, with 10 nucleotides matching TRBD1. V was clipped by 3 bases and J by 3 bases; unmatched bases: 3. This CDR3 spans 15 amino acids. The germline CDR1 and CDR2 sequences are MGHRA and YSYEKL.

The table lists this clone with a few counts. The chain joins TRBV19 to TRBJ1-5; D uncertain. Trimming cost V 1 base and J 5 bases, with 12 bases left between them. The CDR3 loop spans 15 amino acids. The V gene's germline CDR1 is LNHDA and CDR2 SQIVND (reference sequence). CDR3 DNA sequence: TGTGCCAGTAGTATAGCCCTTTGGGGAGATCAGCCCCAGCATTTT. Protein product: CASSIALWGDQPQHF.

The chain recombines TRBV4-3 with TRBJ2-7; D possibly corresponds to TRBD1 (6 bases). The V end was cut by 2 bases, the J end by 6 bases, with 14 bases between. Germline V CDR1 and CDR2: LGHNA, YSLEER. The CDR3 totals 14 residues. The chain's CDR3 is CASSQYRVAGEQYF. The CDR3 bases are TGCGCCAGCAGCCAATACAGGGTTGCGGGCGAGCAGTACTTC.

This chain connects TRBV7-2 to TRBJ2-1; 8 bases are a match to TRBD2. Germline values: CDR1 SGHTA, CDR2 FQGNSA. The CDR3 is 18 amino acids. The junction had 12 bases not matched to a gene; V was cut back by 4 bases and J by 1 base. The DNA for the CDR3 is TGTGCCAGCAGCTCCCCGGGCAGCGGGGGTCTATCCTACAATGAGCAGTTCTTC. This gives the protein CASSSPGSGGLSYNEQFF.